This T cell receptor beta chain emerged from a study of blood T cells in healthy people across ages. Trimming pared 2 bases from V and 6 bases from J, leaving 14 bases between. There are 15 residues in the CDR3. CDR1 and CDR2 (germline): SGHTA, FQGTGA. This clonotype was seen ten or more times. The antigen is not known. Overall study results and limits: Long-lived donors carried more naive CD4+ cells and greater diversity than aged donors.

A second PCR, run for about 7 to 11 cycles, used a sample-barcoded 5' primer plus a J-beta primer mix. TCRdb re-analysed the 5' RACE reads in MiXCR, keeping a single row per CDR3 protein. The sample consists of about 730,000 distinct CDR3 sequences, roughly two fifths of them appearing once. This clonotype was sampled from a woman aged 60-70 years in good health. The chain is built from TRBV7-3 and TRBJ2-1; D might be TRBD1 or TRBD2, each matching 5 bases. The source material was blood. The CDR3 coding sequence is TGTGCCAGCAGCTTAGTCGGGACCGCTTCCAATGAGCAGTTCTTC. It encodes CASSLVGTASNEQFF.